This TCR beta chain was observed in a study of tumor-infiltrating lymphocytes in glioblastoma multiforme. Trimming cost V 2 bases and J 5 bases; bases outside gene matches: 5. The CDR3 is made up of 15 amino acids. CDR1 and CDR2 from the germline V gene are SGHAT and FQNNGV. Multiple V-beta primers and a C-beta primer amplified TCRB from RNA. TCRdb reprocessed the multiplex PCR reads with MiXCR, giving one entry per CDR3 protein. Counted here are about 11,000 distinct CDR3 sequences, more than 70% occurring once; the ten biggest clones make up about 43%. Sequenced: brain tumor tissue. The receptor was derived from a male donor with glioblastoma. The chain links TRBV11-2 to TRBJ2-5; 10 bases match TRBD1. The CDR3 coding sequence is TGTGCCAGCAGCTTATTGACAGGGGGCTTTGAGACCCAGTACTTC. Its protein is CASSLLTGGFETQYF.